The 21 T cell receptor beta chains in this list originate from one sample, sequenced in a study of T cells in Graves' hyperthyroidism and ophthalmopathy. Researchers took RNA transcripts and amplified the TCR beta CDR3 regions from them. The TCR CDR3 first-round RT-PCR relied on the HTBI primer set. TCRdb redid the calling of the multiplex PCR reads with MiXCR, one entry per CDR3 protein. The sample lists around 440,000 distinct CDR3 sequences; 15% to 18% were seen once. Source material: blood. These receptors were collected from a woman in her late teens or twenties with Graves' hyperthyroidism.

CDR3 DNA sequence: TGTGCCAGTAGGGGACAGGGGTGGGATCAGCCCCAGCATTTT. It codes for CASRGQGWDQPQHF. The chain is built from TRBV19 and TRBJ1-5, with 10 bases identical to TRBD1. The CDR3 contains 14 residues. CDR1 is LNHDA and CDR2 is SQIVND in the germline V gene (reference sequence). Trimming at V came to 6 bases and at J to 5 bases, leaving 4 bases not matched to a gene.

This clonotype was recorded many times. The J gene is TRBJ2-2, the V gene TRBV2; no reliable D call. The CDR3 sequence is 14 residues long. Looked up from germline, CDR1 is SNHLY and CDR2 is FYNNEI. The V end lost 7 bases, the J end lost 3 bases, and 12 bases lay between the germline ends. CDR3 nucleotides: TGTGCCAGCAACAGCGAGACGGACACCGGGGAGCTGTTTTTT. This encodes CASNSETDTGELFF.

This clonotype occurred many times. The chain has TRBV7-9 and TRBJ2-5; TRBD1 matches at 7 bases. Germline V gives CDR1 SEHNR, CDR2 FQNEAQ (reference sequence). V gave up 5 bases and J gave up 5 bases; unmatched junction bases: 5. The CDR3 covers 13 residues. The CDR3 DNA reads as TGTGCCAGCAGCCTTCGCAGGGGGGAGACCCAGTACTTC. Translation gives CASSLRRGETQYF.

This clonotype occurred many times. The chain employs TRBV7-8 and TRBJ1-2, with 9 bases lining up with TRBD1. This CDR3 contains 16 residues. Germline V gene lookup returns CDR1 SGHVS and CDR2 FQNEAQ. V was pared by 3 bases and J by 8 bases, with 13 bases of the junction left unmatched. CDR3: CASSFDPGTGIFGYTF. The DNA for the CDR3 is TGTGCCAGCAGCTTCGACCCTGGGACAGGGATCTTCGGCTACACCTTC.

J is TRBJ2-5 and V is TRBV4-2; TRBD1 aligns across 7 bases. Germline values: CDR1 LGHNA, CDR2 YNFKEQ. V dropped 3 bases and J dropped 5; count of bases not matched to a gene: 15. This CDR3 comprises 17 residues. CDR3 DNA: TGTGCCAGCAGCCAGCTGGGGGTAGGGGGCTCCCAGGAGACCCAGTACTTC. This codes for CASSQLGVGGSQETQYF.

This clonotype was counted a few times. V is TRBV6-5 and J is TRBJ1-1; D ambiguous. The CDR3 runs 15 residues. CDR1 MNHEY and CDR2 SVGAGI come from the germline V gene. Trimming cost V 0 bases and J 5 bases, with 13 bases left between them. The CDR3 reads CASSYSREGDTEAFF. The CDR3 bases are TGTGCCAGCAGTTACTCGAGGGAGGGTGATACTGAAGCTTTCTTT.

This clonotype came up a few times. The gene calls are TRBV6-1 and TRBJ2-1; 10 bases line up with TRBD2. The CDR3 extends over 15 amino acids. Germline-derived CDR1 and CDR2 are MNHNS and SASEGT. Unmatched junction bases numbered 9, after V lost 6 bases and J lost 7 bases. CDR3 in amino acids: CASRQREGRRNEQFF. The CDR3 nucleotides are TGTGCCAGCAGGCAGCGGGAGGGCCGTCGTAATGAGCAGTTCTTC.

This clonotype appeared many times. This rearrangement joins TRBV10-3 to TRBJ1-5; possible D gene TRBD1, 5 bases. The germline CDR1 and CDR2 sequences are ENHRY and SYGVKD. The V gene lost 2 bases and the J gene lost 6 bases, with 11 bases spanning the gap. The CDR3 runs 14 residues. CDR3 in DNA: TGTGCCATCAGTGAGACCAGGGAGGGTCAGCCCCAGCATTTT. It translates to CAISETREGQPQHF.

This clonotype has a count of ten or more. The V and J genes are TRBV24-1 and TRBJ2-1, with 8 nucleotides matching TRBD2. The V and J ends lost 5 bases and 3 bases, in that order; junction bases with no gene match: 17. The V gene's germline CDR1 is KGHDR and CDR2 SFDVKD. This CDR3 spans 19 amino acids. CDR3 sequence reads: CATSVLRRQSGGVYNEQFF. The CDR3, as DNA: TGTGCCACCAGTGTTCTCCGCAGGCAATCGGGGGGGGTCTACAATGAGCAGTTCTTC.

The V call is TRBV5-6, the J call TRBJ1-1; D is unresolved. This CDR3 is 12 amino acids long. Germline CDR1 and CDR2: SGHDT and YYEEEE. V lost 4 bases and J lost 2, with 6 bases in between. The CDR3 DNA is TGTGCCAGCAGCCTCGACAACACTGAAGCTTTCTTT. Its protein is CASSLDNTEAFF.

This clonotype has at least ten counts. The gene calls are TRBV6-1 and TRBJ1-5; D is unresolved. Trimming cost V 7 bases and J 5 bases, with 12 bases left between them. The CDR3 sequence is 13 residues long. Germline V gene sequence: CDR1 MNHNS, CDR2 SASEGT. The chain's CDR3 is CASNRQVYQPQHF. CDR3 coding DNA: TGTGCCAGCAATAGACAAGTCTATCAGCCCCAGCATTTT.

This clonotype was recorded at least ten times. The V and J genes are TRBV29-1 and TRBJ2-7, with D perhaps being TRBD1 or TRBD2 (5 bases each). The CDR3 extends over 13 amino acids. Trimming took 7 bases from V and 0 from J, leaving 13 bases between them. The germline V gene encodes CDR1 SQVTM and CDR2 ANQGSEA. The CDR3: CSGGSGFSYEQYF. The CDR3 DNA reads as TGCAGCGGGGGGTCGGGGTTCTCCTACGAGCAGTACTTC.

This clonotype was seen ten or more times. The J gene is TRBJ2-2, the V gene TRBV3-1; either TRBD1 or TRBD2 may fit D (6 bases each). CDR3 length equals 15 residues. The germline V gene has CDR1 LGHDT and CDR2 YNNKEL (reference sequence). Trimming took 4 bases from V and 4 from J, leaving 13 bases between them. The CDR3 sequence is CASSLKGGGTGELFF. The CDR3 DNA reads TGTGCCAGCAGCCTTAAAGGAGGGGGCACCGGGGAGCTGTTTTTT. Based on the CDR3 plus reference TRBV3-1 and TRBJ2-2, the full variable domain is DTAVSQTPKYLVTQMGNDKSIKCEQNLGHDTMYWYKQDSKKFLKIMFSYNNKELIINETVPNRFSPKSPDKAHLNLHINSLELGDSAVYFCASSLKGGGTGELFFGEGSRLTVL.

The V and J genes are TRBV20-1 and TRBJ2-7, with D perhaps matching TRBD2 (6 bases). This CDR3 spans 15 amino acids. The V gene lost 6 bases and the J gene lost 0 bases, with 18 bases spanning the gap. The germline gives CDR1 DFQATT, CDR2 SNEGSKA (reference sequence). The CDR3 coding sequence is TGCAGTGCGATGAGTTGGAGCGGGTCCTCCTACGAGCAGTACTTC. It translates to CSAMSWSGSSYEQYF.

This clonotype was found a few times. The CDR3 region is CASSLGTWGVPQPQHF. CDR3 in DNA: TGTGCCAGCAGCTTAGGTACCTGGGGTGTCCCACAGCCCCAGCATTTT. The chain joins TRBV11-3 to TRBJ1-5; D ambiguous. Germline assignment: CDR1 SGHNT and CDR2 YENEEA. This CDR3 is 16 amino acids long. Trimming removed 1 base from V and 7 bases from J, with 17 bases in between.

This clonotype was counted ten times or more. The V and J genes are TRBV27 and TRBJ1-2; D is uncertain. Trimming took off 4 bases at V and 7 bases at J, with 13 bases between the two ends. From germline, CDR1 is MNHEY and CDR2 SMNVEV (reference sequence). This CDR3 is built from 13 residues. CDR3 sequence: CASSSAALGGYTF. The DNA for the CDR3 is TGTGCCAGCAGTTCAGCGGCTTTGGGTGGCTACACCTTC.

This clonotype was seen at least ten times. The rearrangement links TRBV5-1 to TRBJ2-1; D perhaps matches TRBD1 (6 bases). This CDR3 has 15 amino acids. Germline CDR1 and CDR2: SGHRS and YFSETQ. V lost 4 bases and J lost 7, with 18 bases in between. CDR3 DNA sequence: TGCGCCAGCAGCCCGCTTCGACAGGAGACTAATGAGCAGTTCTTC. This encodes CASSPLRQETNEQFF.

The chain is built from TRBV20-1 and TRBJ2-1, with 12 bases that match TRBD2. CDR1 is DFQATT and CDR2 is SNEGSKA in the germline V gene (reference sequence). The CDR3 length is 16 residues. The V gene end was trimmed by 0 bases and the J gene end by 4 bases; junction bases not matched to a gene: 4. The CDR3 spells CSARDRLAGGYNEQFF. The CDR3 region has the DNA TGCAGTGCTAGAGATAGGCTAGCGGGGGGGTACAATGAGCAGTTCTTC.

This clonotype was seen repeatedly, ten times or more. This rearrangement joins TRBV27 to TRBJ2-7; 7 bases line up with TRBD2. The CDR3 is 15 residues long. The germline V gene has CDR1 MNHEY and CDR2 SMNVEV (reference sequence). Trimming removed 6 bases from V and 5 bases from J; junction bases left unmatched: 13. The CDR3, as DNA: TGTGCCAGCAGGGCTCACCGGGAGGTGTACCACGAGCAGTACTTC. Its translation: CASRAHREVYHEQYF.

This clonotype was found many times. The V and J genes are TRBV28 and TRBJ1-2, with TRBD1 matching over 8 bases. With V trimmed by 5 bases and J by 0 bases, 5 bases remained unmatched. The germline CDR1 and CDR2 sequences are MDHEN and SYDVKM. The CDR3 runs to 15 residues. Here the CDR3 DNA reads TGTGCCAGCAGTGTAACAGGGGGATCTAACTATGGCTACACCTTC. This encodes CASSVTGGSNYGYTF.

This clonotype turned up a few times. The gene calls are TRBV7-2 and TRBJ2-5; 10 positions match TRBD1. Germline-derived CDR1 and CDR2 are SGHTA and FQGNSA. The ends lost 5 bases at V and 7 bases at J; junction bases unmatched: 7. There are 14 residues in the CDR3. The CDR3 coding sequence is TGTGCCAGCAGCCCGGACAGGGGGATAGGGACCCAGTACTTC. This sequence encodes CASSPDRGIGTQYF.